The 5 T cell receptor beta chains in this list originate from one sample, sequenced in a study of cytomegalovirus exposure and HLA in healthy donors. The PCR contained 60 Vbeta and 13 Jbeta primers. Method: immunoSEQ multiplex PCR; TCRdb's copy keeps in-frame clones and lacks some. The sample contains 130,000 or so clones, roughly four fifths of which appear only once. Sequencing used PBMCs. The receptors stem from a man aged 18-30 years in good health and CMV-seropositive.

The V and J genes are TRBV25-1 and TRBJ1-6; 11 bases align to TRBD1. CDR3 length: 13 amino acids. V lost 6 bases to trimming and J lost 9 bases; unmatched junction nucleotides: 1. CDR1 MGHDK and CDR2 SYGVNS come from the germline V gene. CDR3 residues: CASRGQGGSPLHF. In DNA, the CDR3 is TGTGCCAGCAGGGGACAGGGGGGTTCACCCCTCCACTTT.

V is TRBV7-6 and J is TRBJ1-5; D call uncertain. CDR1 is SGHVS, CDR2 FNYEAQ, per germline. The length of the CDR3 is 14 residues. V lost 1 base to trimming and J lost 4 bases, with 8 bases between them. The CDR3 is CASSLGPRNQPQHF. For the CDR3, the DNA is TGTGCCAGCAGCTTAGGCCCGCGGAATCAGCCCCAGCATTTT.

This clone was observed a handful of times. The chain links TRBV25-1 to TRBJ1-1; possible D gene TRBD1, 5 bases. This CDR3 spans 14 amino acids. Deletions cut 4 bases from V and 1 base from J, with 10 bases between. CDR1 MGHDK and CDR2 SYGVNS come from the germline V gene. The CDR3 region is CASSVAGPNTEAFF. Here the CDR3 DNA reads TGTGCCAGCAGTGTGGCAGGGCCGAACACTGAAGCTTTCTTT.

The sample holds a few counts of this clone. The V gene is TRBV5-1, the J gene TRBJ1-1; the D gene is possibly TRBD1 (5 bases). CDR3 length: 14 residues. Germline loops: CDR1 SGHRS, CDR2 YFSETQ. Trimming took 0 bases from V and 0 from J, leaving 6 bases between them. CDR3 in amino acids: CASSLGTLNTEAFF. The CDR3 DNA follows: TGCGCCAGCAGCTTGGGGACACTGAACACTGAAGCTTTCTTT. Based on the CDR3 plus reference TRBV5-1 and TRBJ1-1, the full variable domain is KAGVTQTPRYLIKTRGQQVTLSCSPISGHRSVSWYQQTPGQGLQFLFEYFSETQRNKGNFPGRFSGRQFSNSRSEMNVSTLELGDSALYLCASSLGTLNTEAFFGQGTRLTVV.

The V call is TRBV9, the J call TRBJ2-5, with D tentatively TRBD2 (5 bases). Germline V lookup: CDR1 SGDLS, CDR2 YYNGEE. Trimming pared 3 bases from V and 5 bases from J, leaving 8 bases between. The length of the CDR3 is 12 residues. CDR3 sequence: CASSAGKETQYF. For the CDR3, the DNA is TGTGCCAGCAGCGCGGGGAAGGAGACCCAGTACTTC.